The source of this TCR beta chain is a study of cytomegalovirus exposure and HLA in healthy donors. Vbeta (60) and Jbeta (13) primers were used in the PCR. The data were produced by immunoSEQ multiplex PCR, yet TCRdb's version contains in-frame clones alone and is incomplete. In the table there are about 130,000 clones, roughly 83% of which are singletons. In regard to this clone: The antigen is unknown.

Study-wide findings and caveats: When presence/absence was analysed, sequencing depth was taken to be roughly uniform across donors.

The CDR3 spans 15 residues. Germline loops: CDR1 SGHRS, CDR2 YFSETQ. V was pared by 1 base and J by 7 bases, with 17 bases between. The J gene is TRBJ1-1, the V gene TRBV5-1, with D tentatively TRBD1 (5 bases). This TCR was recovered from a girl aged 2 to 10 in good health and CMV-seronegative. Sequencing input: PBMCs. Written as DNA, the CDR3 is TGCGCCAGCAGCTTGTGGACTTTGGGAGGGGATGAAGCTTTCTTT. Encoded protein: CASSLWTLGGDEAFF. The full variable domain, in which reference TRBV5-1 and TRBJ1-1 provide the parts outside the CDR3, is KAGVTQTPRYLIKTRGQQVTLSCSPISGHRSVSWYQQTPGQGLQFLFEYFSETQRNKGNFPGRFSGRQFSNSRSEMNVSTLELGDSALYLCASSLWTLGGDEAFFGQGTRLTVV.